The 27 T cell receptor beta chains listed next were all sequenced from one sample in a study of blood T cell repertoires in COVID-19 (dated by TCRdb to about 2020). The library was generated by the immunoSEQ multiplex PCR assay. What TCRdb holds here is the immuneACCESS table cut down to in-frame rearrangements. Part of the clones is not present; checked against another copy, under half of the missing clones reflect an unresolved V gene, and the others are unexplained. The sample data list 300,000 to 450,000 clones, and around nine tenths of these were observed just once. 3% to 4.5% of the sample comes from the top ten. The specimen was peripheral blood. The receptors stem from a woman in her sixties or seventies with COVID-19, enrolled during active disease.

V is TRBV4-2 and J is TRBJ1-4; maybe TRBD1 (5 bases). The CDR3 sequence is 15 residues long. Trimming shortened V by 0 bases and J by 6 bases, and 11 bases separated the two germline ends. The germline V gene has CDR1 LGHNA and CDR2 YNFKEQ. The CDR3: CASSQEGRTYEKLFF. Here the CDR3 DNA reads TGTGCCAGCAGCCAAGAGGGTAGGACATATGAAAAACTGTTTTTT.

The V and J genes are TRBV7-8 and TRBJ2-1; 12 bases align to TRBD2. Trimming cost V 5 bases and J 5 bases; bases outside gene matches: 4. CDR3 size: 15 residues. Per the germline V gene, CDR1 is SGHVS and CDR2 is FQNEAQ. The CDR3 here is CASSLTSGGNNEQFF. The CDR3 DNA reads as TGTGCCAGCAGCCTAACTAGCGGGGGGAACAATGAGCAGTTCTTC.

The DNA for the CDR3 is TGCGCCAGCAGCGGGGGCGGGTTCTACGAGCAGTACTTC. It specifies CASSGGGFYEQYF. The genes are TRBV5-1 and TRBJ2-7; D is possibly TRBD1 (6 bases). The V gene lost 4 bases and the J gene lost 3 bases, with 11 bases spanning the gap. The CDR3 spans 13 residues. In germline, CDR1 is SGHRS, CDR2 YFSETQ.

The genes are TRBV13 and TRBJ1-3; D gene uncertain. Per germline, CDR1 PRHDT and CDR2 FYEKMQ (reference sequence). The CDR3 has 13 residues. Trimming removed 6 bases at V and 4 bases at J, with 10 bases between. The CDR3: CASRGYIGNTIYF. The CDR3 nucleotides read TGTGCCAGCAGGGGCTACATAGGAAACACCATATATTTT.

This chain joins TRBV7-2 and TRBJ2-7; 10 nucleotides agree with TRBD1. CDR1 and CDR2 from the germline V gene are SGHTA and FQGNSA. The CDR3 sequence is 15 residues long. With 5 bases clipped from V and 0 bases from J, the junction kept 4 bases outside the gene matches. CDR3 nucleotide sequence: TGTGCCAGCAGCATCCGGGACAGGGGCTCCTACGAGCAGTACTTC. Translation gives CASSIRDRGSYEQYF.

The chain couples TRBV10-3 to TRBJ1-2; a possible D gene is TRBD1 (6 bases). V dropped 11 bases and J dropped 7 bases, with 14 bases sitting between them. CDR1 is ENHRY and CDR2 is SYGVKD in the germline V gene. CDR3 length: 11 amino acids. The CDR3 sequence: CASGDSFGYTF. The CDR3 bases are TGTGCCTCAGGGGATTCCTTTGGCTACACCTTC.

The chain joins TRBV6-6 to TRBJ1-1; 8 positions agree with TRBD1. V shed 6 bases, J shed 1 base, and the junction held 7 bases outside the gene matches. Germline assignment: CDR1 MNHNY and CDR2 SVGAGI (reference sequence). This CDR3 has 15 residues. The CDR3 region is CASSRNGQGNTEAFF. Written as DNA, the CDR3 is TGTGCCAGCAGCCGAAACGGACAGGGGAACACTGAAGCTTTCTTT.

This clone was observed many times. The rearrangement uses TRBV7-9 and TRBJ2-5; 8 bases align to TRBD1. The CDR3 sequence is 13 residues long. V gave up 5 bases and J gave up 4 bases; unmatched junction bases: 3. Looked up from germline, CDR1 is SEHNR and CDR2 is FQNEAQ (reference sequence). The CDR3, as DNA: TGTGCCAGCAGCCCCAGGGGGCCAGAGACCCAGTACTTC. This encodes CASSPRGPETQYF.

The rearrangement joins TRBV5-5 to TRBJ1-1; 9 positions agree with TRBD1. The V gene end was trimmed by 2 bases and the J gene end by 3 bases; junction bases not matched to a gene: 8. CDR1 SGHKS and CDR2 YYEKEE come from the germline V gene (reference sequence). This CDR3 spans 16 amino acids. The CDR3 reads CASSFGDRAMDTEAFF. DNA of the CDR3: TGTGCCAGCAGCTTTGGGGACAGGGCTATGGACACTGAAGCTTTCTTT. Supplemented by reference TRBV5-5 and TRBJ1-1, the full variable domain reads DAGVTQSPTHLIKTRGQQVTLRCSPISGHKSVSWYQQVLGQGPQFIFQYYEKEERGRGNFPDRFSARQFPNYSSELNVNALLLGDSALYLCASSFGDRAMDTEAFFGQGTRLTVV.

The V and J genes are TRBV6-4 and TRBJ1-1, with TRBD1 identical over 7 bases. The CDR3 loop spans 14 amino acids. The germline V gene encodes CDR1 MRHNA and CDR2 SNTAGT. V lost 8 bases and J lost 5; bases outside the gene matches: 11. DNA for the CDR3: TGTGCCAGCCCGACAGGGATTTGGGGGACTGAAGCTTTCTTT. Residues: CASPTGIWGTEAFF.

The sample holds one count of this clone. The rearrangement joins TRBV2 to TRBJ1-1; TRBD1 matches 9 bases. CDR3 length equals 13 residues. CDR1 SNHLY and CDR2 FYNNEI come from the germline V gene. V gave up 8 bases and J gave up 5 bases; unmatched junction bases: 6. CDR3 in amino acids: CASRTGGYTEAFF. CDR3 DNA sequence: TGTGCCAGCCGAACAGGGGGCTATACTGAAGCTTTCTTT.

The chain joins TRBV19 to TRBJ1-1, with unresolved D. Looked up from germline, CDR1 is LNHDA and CDR2 is SQIVND (reference sequence). The length of the CDR3 is 15 residues. The germline V and J ends were trimmed by 1 base and 5 bases, with 14 bases remaining between them. The CDR3 here is CASSIAHRRETEAFF. CDR3 coding DNA: TGTGCCAGTAGTATAGCCCACCGTAGAGAGACTGAAGCTTTCTTT.

The chain has TRBV3-1 (or the pseudogene TRBV3-2) and TRBJ1-1; TRBD1 is a possible D gene (5 bases). Germline CDR1 reads LGHDT; CDR2 reads YNNKEL (reference sequence). CDR3 length: 13 residues. V shed 7 bases and J shed 4 bases, with 13 bases lying between them. CDR3 in DNA: TGTGCCAGCACCCCGCACGGGGGCACTGAAGCTTTCTTT. It codes for CASTPHGGTEAFF.

The rearrangement links TRBV14 to TRBJ1-6; TRBD1 matches 9 bases. Looked up from germline, CDR1 is SGHDN and CDR2 is FVKESK. The CDR3 totals 14 residues. The junction had 5 bases not matched to a gene; V was cut back by 5 bases and J by 9 bases. The CDR3 nucleotides read TGTGCCAGCAGCAAGGGGACAGGGACTTCACCCCTCCACTTT. This encodes CASSKGTGTSPLHF.

The rearrangement links TRBV18 to TRBJ2-1; 7 nucleotides line up with TRBD2. Losses at the gene ends were 4 bases for V and 6 bases for J; bases not matched to a gene: 12. Germline CDR1 KGHSH, CDR2 LQKENI. The CDR3 is made up of 16 amino acids. The CDR3 DNA sequence: TGTGCCAGCTCACACCCGAGGGGCGGGGGACTCAATGAGCAGTTCTTC. As protein: CASSHPRGGGLNEQFF.

This sequence joins TRBV27 and TRBJ1-1, with D possibly being TRBD1 (6 bases). CDR3 size: 15 residues. Germline V gene data show CDR1 as MNHEY and CDR2 as SMNVEV (reference sequence). V was trimmed by 5 bases and J by 4 bases, leaving 17 bases between them. CDR3 in DNA: TGTGCCAGCAGTACCGGGGGGACATCTTTCACTGAAGCTTTCTTT. It encodes CASSTGGTSFTEAFF.

The chain couples TRBV19 to TRBJ1-2, with D hard to call. Trimming stripped 7 bases from V and 4 bases from J, with 28 bases between. Germline V gene lookup returns CDR1 LNHDA and CDR2 SQIVND (reference sequence). The CDR3 is 18 residues long. The CDR3 DNA sequence: TGTGCCAGTACCGCTAATTCCGGCCCGGAGGGCTGGGTCTATGGCTACACCTTC. This sequence encodes CASTANSGPEGWVYGYTF.

This rearrangement joins TRBV4-2 to TRBJ1-1; tentative D call: TRBD1 (6 bases). V lost 0 bases and J lost 4, with 12 bases in between. The CDR3 has 15 residues. CDR1 is LGHNA and CDR2 is YNFKEQ in the germline V gene. DNA of the CDR3: TGTGCCAGCAGCCAAGATAAAGGGGGTAGCACTGAAGCTTTCTTT. Its protein product is CASSQDKGGSTEAFF.

The genes are TRBV6-5 and TRBJ1-4, with D unresolved. This CDR3 is 15 amino acids long. The germline V gene encodes CDR1 MNHEY and CDR2 SVGAGI. Trimming pared 6 bases from V and 0 bases from J, leaving 11 bases between. CDR3 sequence reads: CASRADSSTNEKLFF. The CDR3 DNA follows: TGTGCCAGCAGGGCGGACTCATCAACTAATGAAAAACTGTTTTTT.

V gene TRBV28 combines with J gene TRBJ1-1; 9 positions agree with TRBD1. V gave up 10 bases and J gave up 3 bases; unmatched junction bases: 12. CDR3 length: 15 residues. Per the germline V gene, CDR1 is MDHEN and CDR2 is SYDVKM. In DNA, the CDR3 is TGTGCCACTCACCTCCGGGACAGGGATTACACTGAAGCTTTCTTT. Its protein product is CATHLRDRDYTEAFF.

V gene TRBV5-1 combines with J gene TRBJ1-4; D perhaps matches TRBD1 (5 bases). Germline CDR1 reads SGHRS; CDR2 reads YFSETQ. The CDR3 contains 15 residues. Trimming cost V 0 bases and J 0 bases, with 6 bases left between them. The CDR3, as DNA: TGCGCCAGCAGCTTGGGGGGCACAACTAATGAAAAACTGTTTTTT. This codes for CASSLGGTTNEKLFF.

This chain connects TRBV5-6 to TRBJ1-5, with TRBD1 matching over 11 bases. The germline V gene encodes CDR1 SGHDT and CDR2 YYEEEE. The ends lost 6 bases at V and 3 bases at J; junction bases unmatched: 5. The CDR3 totals 15 residues. Here the CDR3 reads CASTRTGGYNQPQHF. CDR3 DNA: TGTGCCAGCACCAGGACAGGGGGCTACAATCAGCCCCAGCATTTT.

The J gene is TRBJ2-2, the V gene TRBV5-1, with TRBD1 identical over 8 bases. The V gene end was trimmed by 4 bases and the J gene end by 2 bases; junction bases not matched to a gene: 7. This CDR3 has 16 residues. From germline, CDR1 is SGHRS and CDR2 YFSETQ. The CDR3 nucleotides read TGCGCCAGCAGCGGAGCGACAGGGGCAAACACCGGGGAGCTGTTTTTT. This gives the protein CASSGATGANTGELFF.

This sequence joins TRBV15 and TRBJ1-2, with 9 bases that match TRBD1. In germline, CDR1 is LNHNV, CDR2 YYDKDF (reference sequence). The length of the CDR3 is 15 residues. The V gene end was trimmed by 4 bases and the J gene end by 2 bases; junction bases not matched to a gene: 5. The CDR3 reads CATSTRDRVNYGYTF. CDR3 nucleotide sequence: TGTGCCACCAGCACCCGGGACAGGGTGAACTATGGCTACACCTTC.

Points on this clone: In the same sample, other DNA sequences code for this CDR3. J is TRBJ1-1 and V is TRBV18; 7 nucleotides match TRBD1. Trimming removed 4 bases from V and 0 bases from J; junction bases left unmatched: 2. Germline CDR1 and CDR2: KGHSH and LQKENI. The CDR3 is made up of 14 amino acids. DNA for the CDR3: TGTGCCAGCTCACAGGACAGGTTGAACACTGAAGCTTTCTTT. Protein: CASSQDRLNTEAFF.

The rearrangement joins TRBV9 to TRBJ1-2, with D possibly being TRBD1 (5 bases). The CDR3 covers 16 residues. The ends were cut back, 0 bases at V and 2 bases at J, with 14 bases in the middle. Germline V gene lookup returns CDR1 SGDLS and CDR2 YYNGEE. CDR3 sequence (DNA): TGTGCCAGCAGCGTAGAGGCGGGACGAGGAAACTATGGCTACACCTTC. As protein: CASSVEAGRGNYGYTF.

The V and J genes are TRBV24-1 and TRBJ1-4; TRBD1 is a possible D gene (6 bases). CDR1 and CDR2 from the germline V gene are KGHDR and SFDVKD. V dropped 5 bases and J dropped 8 bases, with 14 bases sitting between them. This CDR3 region has 14 residues. The CDR3 is CATSGTGYEEKLFF. CDR3 DNA sequence: TGTGCCACCAGTGGCACAGGGTACGAAGAAAAACTGTTTTTT.